Listed below are T cell receptor beta chains from one sample, sequenced in a study of T cells in Graves' hyperthyroidism and ophthalmopathy. Each CDR3 protein gets one entry after TCRdb re-called the multiplex PCR reads with MiXCR. The sample carries over 650,000 distinct CDR3 sequences, approximately 42% recorded once. Sequencing was done on a sample of peripheral blood or thyroid tissue (not recorded which). The receptors originated from an adult man with Graves' disease, either hyperthyroidism or ophthalmopathy (not recorded which). The CDR3 runs from the conserved cysteine through the conserved F or W. A D gene is named only where the DNA matches it firmly. Clone size is not always given. Where it is, it says once, few, many or a class for expanded clones.

CDR3 protein	CDR3 DNA	CDR3 length	J gene	clone size	D gene	V gene
CATTRGVTEAFF	TGTGCCACCACAAGGGGAGTTACTGAAGCTTTCTTT	12	TRBJ1-1	-	-	TRBV19
CASSLLSGSNYGYTF	TGTGCCAGCAGCCTACTCTCAGGGTCGAACTATGGCTACACCTTC	15	TRBJ1-2	-	-	TRBV7-8
CASAKGAGANTDTQYF	TGCGCCAGCGCGAAGGGAGCGGGGGCCAACACAGATACGCAGTATTTT	16	TRBJ2-3	-	TRBD2	TRBV10-1
CASSPRGGGNGYTF	TGTGCCAGCAGTCCTAGGGGGGGTGGGAATGGCTACACCTTC	14	TRBJ1-2	few	-	TRBV12-3/TRBV12-4
CSARGPQSYEQYF	TGCAGCGCCCGTGGGCCCCAGTCCTACGAGCAGTACTTC	13	TRBJ2-7	many	-	TRBV29-1
CASSLQGIQSGETQYF	TGTGCCAGCAGCTTACAGGGGATACAGTCGGGAGAGACCCAGTACTTC	16	TRBJ2-5	many	-	TRBV7-3
CASSEYRGSETQYF	TGTGCCAGCAGTGAATATAGGGGTTCAGAGACCCAGTACTTC	14	TRBJ2-5	many	-	TRBV25-1
CASRRSRTGRISYGYTF	TGTGCCAGCCGCCGTTCCCGTACAGGGAGGATAAGCTATGGCTACACCTTC	17	TRBJ1-2	-	-	TRBV24-1
CASSESAPETQYF	TGTGCCAGCAGTGAATCGGCGCCAGAGACCCAGTACTTC	13	TRBJ2-5	-	-	TRBV25-1
CAISDPRGEQYF	TGTGCCATCAGTGATCCGCGTGGGGAGCAGTACTTC	12	TRBJ2-7	-	-	TRBV10-3
CAISESGVRTGELFF	TGTGCCATCAGTGAGAGTGGAGTACGCACCGGGGAGCTGTTTTTT	15	TRBJ2-2	-	-	TRBV10-3
CSVEGTNYGYTF	TGCAGCGTTGAAGGCACAAACTATGGCTACACCTTC	12	TRBJ1-2	many	-	TRBV29-1
CASRPRQGAHQPQHF	TGTGCCAGCAGGCCCAGACAGGGGGCACATCAGCCCCAGCATTTT	15	TRBJ1-5	-	TRBD1	TRBV6-1
CSVVPGVTGTHEQYF	TGCAGCGTGGTCCCCGGCGTGACAGGGACCCACGAGCAGTACTTC	15	TRBJ2-7	many	TRBD1	TRBV29-1
CASSQTDSFNEQYF	TGTGCCAGCAGCCAGACGGACAGTTTCAACGAGCAGTACTTC	14	TRBJ2-7	many	-	TRBV14
CASRRTQNTGELFF	TGTGCCAGCAGACGGACACAGAACACCGGGGAGCTGTTTTTT	14	TRBJ2-2	many	-	TRBV2
CASGWDRLSQETQYF	TGTGCCAGCGGGTGGGACAGGCTCTCCCAAGAGACCCAGTACTTC	15	TRBJ2-5	few	TRBD1	TRBV6-6
CAWRGDRYEQYF	TGTGCCTGGAGGGGCGACCGCTACGAGCAGTACTTC	12	TRBJ2-7	-	-	TRBV7-9
CASSSTGFYGYTF	TGTGCCAGCAGTTCCACCGGGTTCTATGGCTACACCTTC	13	TRBJ1-2	many	-	TRBV6-5
CAISPSNQPQHF	TGTGCCATCTCCCCTAGCAATCAGCCCCAGCATTTT	12	TRBJ1-5	many	-	TRBV10-3
CASSLHQGWPETQYF	TGTGCCAGCAGCTTACACCAGGGATGGCCGGAGACCCAGTACTTC	15	TRBJ2-5	many	-	TRBV7-9
CASSQELATNEKLFF	TGTGCCAGCAGCCAAGAACTGGCAACTAATGAAAAACTGTTTTTT	15	TRBJ1-4	few	-	TRBV5-4
CATSRDRGISGANVLTF	TGTGCCACCAGCAGAGATAGAGGGATCTCTGGGGCCAACGTCCTGACTTTC	17	TRBJ2-6	-	-	TRBV15
CAILGAQNTEAFF	TGTGCCATCTTAGGGGCTCAAAACACTGAAGCTTTCTTT	13	TRBJ1-1	-	-	TRBV10-3
CASSLVASTPGGDQYF	TGCGCCAGCAGCTTGGTGGCTAGTACCCCCGGAGGGGACCAGTACTTC	16	TRBJ2-5	few	-	TRBV5-1
CASSFSGQAYAGQYF	TGTGCCAGCAGCTTTTCAGGACAGGCCTACGCCGGGCAGTACTTC	15	TRBJ2-7	many	TRBD1	TRBV7-9
CASTHSETYEQYF	TGTGCCAGCACCCATAGCGAGACCTACGAGCAGTACTTC	13	TRBJ2-7	-	-	TRBV7-4
CSARDPDIYETQYF	TGCAGTGCTAGAGATCCAGACATCTACGAGACCCAGTACTTC	14	TRBJ2-5	-	-	TRBV20-1
CASSQDPGGPVF	TGCGCCAGCAGCCAAGATCCCGGGGGGCCGGTCTTT	12	TRBJ1-1	-	-	TRBV7-9